This T cell receptor beta chain originates from a study of PD-L1 blockade in urothelial cancer. In the study overall: Blood underwent analysis 3 weeks (second dose) and 6 weeks after treatment began. Median T cell yield per blood sample was 120,000 to 150,000 cells. The study's findings and limits: Larger 3-week expansion of tumor-associated blood clones was seen in durable-benefit patients.

Patients in the study were battling locally advanced or metastatic urothelial carcinoma. About this clone itself: The antigen remains undetermined.

Germline CDR1 is KGHSH and CDR2 is LQKENI. Trimming left V 6 bases short and J 8 bases short, with 16 bases between. The CDR3 runs to 13 residues. TCRdb's table, derived via immunoSEQ multiplex PCR, lists solely in-frame clones and lacks some. The sample lists 100,000 or so clones, about nine tenths occurring once. This sequence was found in an elderly woman with urothelial cancer. The rearrangement links TRBV18 to TRBJ1-2, with D maybe TRBD1 (6 bases). This sample comprised PBMCs, obtained around atezolizumab (anti-PD-L1) treatment. The CDR3 nucleotides are TGTGCCAGCTCTACGGACAGCCAGGGAGGCTACACCTTC. This translates into CASSTDSQGGYTF.